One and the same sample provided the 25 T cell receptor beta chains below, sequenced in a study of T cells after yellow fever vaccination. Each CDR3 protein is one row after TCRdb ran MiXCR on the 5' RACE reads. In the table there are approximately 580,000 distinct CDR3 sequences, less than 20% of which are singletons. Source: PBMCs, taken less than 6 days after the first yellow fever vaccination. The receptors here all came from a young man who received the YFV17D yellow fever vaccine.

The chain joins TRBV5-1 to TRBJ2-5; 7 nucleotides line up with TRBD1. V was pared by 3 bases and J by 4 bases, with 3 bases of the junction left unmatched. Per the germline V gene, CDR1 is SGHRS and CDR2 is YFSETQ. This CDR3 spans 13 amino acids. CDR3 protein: CASSSGQSETQYF. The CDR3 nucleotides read TGCGCCAGCAGCTCGGGACAGTCAGAGACCCAGTACTTC.

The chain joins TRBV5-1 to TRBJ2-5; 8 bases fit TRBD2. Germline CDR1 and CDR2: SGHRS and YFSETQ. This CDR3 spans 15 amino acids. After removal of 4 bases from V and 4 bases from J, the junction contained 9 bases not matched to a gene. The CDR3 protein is CASSPGTSLIETQYF. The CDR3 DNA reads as TGCGCCAGCAGCCCCGGGACTAGTTTGATAGAGACCCAGTACTTC.

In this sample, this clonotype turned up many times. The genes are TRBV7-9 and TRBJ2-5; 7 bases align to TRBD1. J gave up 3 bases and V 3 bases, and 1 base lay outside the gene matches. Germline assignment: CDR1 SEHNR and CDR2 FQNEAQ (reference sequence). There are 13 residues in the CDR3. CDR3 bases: TGTGCCAGCAGCTTTGGGACAGAAGAGACCCAGTACTTC. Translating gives CASSFGTEETQYF. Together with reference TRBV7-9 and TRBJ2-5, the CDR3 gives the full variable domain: DTGVSQNPRHKITKRGQNVTFRCDPISEHNRLYWYRQTLGQGPEFLTYFQNEAQLEKSRLLSDRFSAERPKGSFSTLEIQRTEQGDSAMYLCASSFGTEETQYFGPGTRLLVL.

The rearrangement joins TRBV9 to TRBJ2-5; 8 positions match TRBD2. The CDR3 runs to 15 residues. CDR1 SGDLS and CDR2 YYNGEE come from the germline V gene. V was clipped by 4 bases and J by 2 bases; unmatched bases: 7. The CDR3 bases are TGTGCCAGCAGCCATGCCACTAGCGGTCAAGAGACCCAGTACTTC. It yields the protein CASSHATSGQETQYF.

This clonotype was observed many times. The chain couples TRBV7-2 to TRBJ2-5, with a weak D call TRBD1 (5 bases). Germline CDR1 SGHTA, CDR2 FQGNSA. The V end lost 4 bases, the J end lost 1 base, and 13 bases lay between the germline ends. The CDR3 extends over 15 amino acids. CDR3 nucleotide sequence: TGTGCCAGCAGCTGGGGCGGACGGACCCAAGAGACCCAGTACTTC. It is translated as CASSWGGRTQETQYF.

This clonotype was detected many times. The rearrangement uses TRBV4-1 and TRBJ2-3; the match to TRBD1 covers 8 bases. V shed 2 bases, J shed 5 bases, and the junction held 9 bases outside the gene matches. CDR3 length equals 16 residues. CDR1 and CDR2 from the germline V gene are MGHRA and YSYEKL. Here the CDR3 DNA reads TGCGCCAGCAGCCAAAATATCAGGGGGCTGATAGATACGCAGTATTTT. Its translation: CASSQNIRGLIDTQYF.

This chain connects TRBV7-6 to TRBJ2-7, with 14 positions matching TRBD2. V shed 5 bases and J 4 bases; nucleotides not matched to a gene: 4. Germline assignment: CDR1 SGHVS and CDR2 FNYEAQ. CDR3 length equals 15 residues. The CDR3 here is CASSPGTSGGYEQYV. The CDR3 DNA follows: TGTGCCAGCAGCCCTGGGACTAGCGGGGGTTACGAGCAGTACGTC.

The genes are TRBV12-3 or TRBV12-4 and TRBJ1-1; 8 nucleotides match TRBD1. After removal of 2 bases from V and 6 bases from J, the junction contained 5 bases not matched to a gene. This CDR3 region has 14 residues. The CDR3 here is CASSLTGGWAEAFF. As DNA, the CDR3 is TGTGCCAGCAGTTTAACAGGGGGGTGGGCTGAAGCTTTCTTT.

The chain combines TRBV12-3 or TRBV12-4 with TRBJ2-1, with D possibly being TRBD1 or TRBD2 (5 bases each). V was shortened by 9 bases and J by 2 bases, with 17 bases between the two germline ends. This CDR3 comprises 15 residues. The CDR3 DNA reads TGTGCCAGTTCGGGGCTCGGGCTAACCTACAATGAGCAGTTCTTC. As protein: CASSGLGLTYNEQFF.

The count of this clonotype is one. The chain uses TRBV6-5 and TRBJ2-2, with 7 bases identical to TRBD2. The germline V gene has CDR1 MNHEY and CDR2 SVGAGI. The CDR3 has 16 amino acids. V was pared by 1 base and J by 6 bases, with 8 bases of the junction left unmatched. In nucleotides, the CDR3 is TGTGCCAGCAGTTACTGGTTCGGGGGGAGGGCCGGGGAGCTGTTTTTT. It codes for CASSYWFGGRAGELFF.

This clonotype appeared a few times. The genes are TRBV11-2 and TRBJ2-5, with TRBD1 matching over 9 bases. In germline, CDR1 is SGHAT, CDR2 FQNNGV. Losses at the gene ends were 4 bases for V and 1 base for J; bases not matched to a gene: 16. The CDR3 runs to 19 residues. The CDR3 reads CASSYPGTGPSPFQETQYF. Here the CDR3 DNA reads TGTGCCAGCAGCTACCCTGGGACAGGGCCTTCCCCTTTCCAAGAGACCCAGTACTTC.

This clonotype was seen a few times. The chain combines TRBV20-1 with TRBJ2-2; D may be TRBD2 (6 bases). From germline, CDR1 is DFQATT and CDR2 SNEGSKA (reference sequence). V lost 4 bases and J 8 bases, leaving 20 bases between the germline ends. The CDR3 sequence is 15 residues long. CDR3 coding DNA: TGCAGTGCTAATGAGGCTAGCGCATTCGGAGGGGAGCTGTTTTTT. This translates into CSANEASAFGGELFF.

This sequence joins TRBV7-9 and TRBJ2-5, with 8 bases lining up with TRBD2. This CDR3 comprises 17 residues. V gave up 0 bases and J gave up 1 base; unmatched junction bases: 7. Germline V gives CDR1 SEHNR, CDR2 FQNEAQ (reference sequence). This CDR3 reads CASSLAVVAGLQETQYF. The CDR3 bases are TGTGCCAGCAGCTTAGCGGTGGTAGCGGGGCTCCAAGAGACCCAGTACTTC.

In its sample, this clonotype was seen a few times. The CDR3 is CASSLLTSAGNIQYF. The CDR3 DNA sequence: TGTGCCAGCAGCTTACTAACCTCGGCGGGAAACATTCAGTACTTC. The chain employs TRBV7-2 and TRBJ2-4, with a possible D match to TRBD2 (5 bases). Trimming took 2 bases from V and 6 from J, leaving 14 bases between them. The CDR3 contains 15 residues. The germline V gene has CDR1 SGHTA and CDR2 FQGNSA.

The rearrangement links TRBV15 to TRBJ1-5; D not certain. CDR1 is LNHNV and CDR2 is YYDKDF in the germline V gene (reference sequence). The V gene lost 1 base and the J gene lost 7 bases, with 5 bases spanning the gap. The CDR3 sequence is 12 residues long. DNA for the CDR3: TGTGCCACCAGCAGAGGCTACCAGCCCCAGCATTTT. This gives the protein CATSRGYQPQHF.

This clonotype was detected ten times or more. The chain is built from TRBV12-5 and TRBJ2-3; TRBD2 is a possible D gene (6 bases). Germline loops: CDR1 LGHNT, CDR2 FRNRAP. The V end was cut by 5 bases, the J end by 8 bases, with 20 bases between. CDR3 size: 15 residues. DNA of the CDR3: TGTGCTAGTGGTCCCGGGACTGCCAACCTCGGTACGCAGTATTTT. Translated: CASGPGTANLGTQYF.

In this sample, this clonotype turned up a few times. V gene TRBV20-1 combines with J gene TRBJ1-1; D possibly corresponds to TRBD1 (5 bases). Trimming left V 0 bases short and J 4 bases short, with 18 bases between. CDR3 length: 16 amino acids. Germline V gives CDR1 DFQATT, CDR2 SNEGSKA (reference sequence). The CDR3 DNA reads TGCAGTGCTAGAGACCCTCTCTCGGCGGGGACCACTGAAGCTTTCTTT. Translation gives CSARDPLSAGTTEAFF.

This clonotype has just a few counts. CDR3 coding DNA: TGTGCCTCCTGTCCGGGACAGGGATTTAACTATGGCTACACCTTC. Translated: CASCPGQGFNYGYTF. The chain carries TRBV19 and TRBJ1-2; 9 bases fit TRBD1. The CDR3 sequence is 15 residues long. Per germline, CDR1 LNHDA and CDR2 SQIVND (reference sequence). The V and J ends lost 11 bases and 1 base, in that order; junction bases with no gene match: 11. Looking up the rest from reference TRBV19 and TRBJ1-2 gives the full variable domain: DGGITQSPKYLFRKEGQNVTLSCEQNLNHDAMYWYRQDPGQGLRLIYYSQIVNDFQKGDIAEGYSVSREKKESFPLTVTSAQKNPTAFYLCASCPGQGFNYGYTFGSGTRLTVV.

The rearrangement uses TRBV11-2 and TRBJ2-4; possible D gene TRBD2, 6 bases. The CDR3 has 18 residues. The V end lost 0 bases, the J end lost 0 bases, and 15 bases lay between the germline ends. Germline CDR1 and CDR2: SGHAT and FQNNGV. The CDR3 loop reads CASSLDRGRDIAKNIQYF. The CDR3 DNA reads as TGTGCCAGCAGCTTAGATCGGGGGAGAGACATAGCCAAAAACATTCAGTACTTC.

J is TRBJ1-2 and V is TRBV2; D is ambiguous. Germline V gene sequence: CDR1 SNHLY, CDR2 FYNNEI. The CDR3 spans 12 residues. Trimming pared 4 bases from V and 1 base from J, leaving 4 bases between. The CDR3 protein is CASSGHNYGYTF. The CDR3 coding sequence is TGTGCCAGCAGTGGCCATAACTATGGCTACACCTTC.

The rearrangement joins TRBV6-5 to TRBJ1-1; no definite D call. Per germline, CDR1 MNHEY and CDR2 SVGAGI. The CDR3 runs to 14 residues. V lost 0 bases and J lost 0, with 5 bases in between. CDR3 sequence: CASSYSALNTEAFF. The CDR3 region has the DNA TGTGCCAGCAGTTACTCCGCCCTGAACACTGAAGCTTTCTTT.

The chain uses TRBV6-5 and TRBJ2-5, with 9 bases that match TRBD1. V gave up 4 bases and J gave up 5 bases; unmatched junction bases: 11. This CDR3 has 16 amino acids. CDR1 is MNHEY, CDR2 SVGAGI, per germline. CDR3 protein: CASSSTPGQGDETQYF. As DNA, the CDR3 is TGTGCCAGCAGTTCTACCCCGGGACAGGGAGACGAGACCCAGTACTTC.

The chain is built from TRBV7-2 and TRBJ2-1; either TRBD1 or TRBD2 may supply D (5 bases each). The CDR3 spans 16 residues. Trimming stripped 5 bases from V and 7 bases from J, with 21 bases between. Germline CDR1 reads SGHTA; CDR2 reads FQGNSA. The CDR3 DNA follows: TGTGCCAGCAGCCCAGCTTGGACTTACGGGGCTAATGAGCAGTTCTTC. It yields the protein CASSPAWTYGANEQFF.

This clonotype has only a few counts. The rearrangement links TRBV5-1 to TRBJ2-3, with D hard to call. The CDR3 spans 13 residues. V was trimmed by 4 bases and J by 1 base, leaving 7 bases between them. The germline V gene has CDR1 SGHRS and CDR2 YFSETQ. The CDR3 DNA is TGCGCCAGCAGCGAAGAGGGCACAGATACGCAGTATTTT. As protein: CASSEEGTDTQYF.

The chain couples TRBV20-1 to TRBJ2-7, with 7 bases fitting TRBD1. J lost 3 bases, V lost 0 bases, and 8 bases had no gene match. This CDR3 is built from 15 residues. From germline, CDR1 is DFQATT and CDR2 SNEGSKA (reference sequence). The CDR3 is CSARDRKGAVYEQYF. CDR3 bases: TGCAGTGCTAGAGATCGAAAGGGGGCCGTCTACGAGCAGTACTTC.